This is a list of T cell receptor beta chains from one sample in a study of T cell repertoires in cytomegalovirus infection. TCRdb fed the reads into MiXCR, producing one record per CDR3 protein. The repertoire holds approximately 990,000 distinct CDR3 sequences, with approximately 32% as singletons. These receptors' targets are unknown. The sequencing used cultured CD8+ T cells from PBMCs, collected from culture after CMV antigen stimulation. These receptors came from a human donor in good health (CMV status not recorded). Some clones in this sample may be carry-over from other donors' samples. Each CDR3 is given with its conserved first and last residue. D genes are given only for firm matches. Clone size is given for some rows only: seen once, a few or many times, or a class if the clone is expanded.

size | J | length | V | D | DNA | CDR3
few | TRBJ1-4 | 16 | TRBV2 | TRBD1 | TGTGCCAGCAGTACCGGGACAGAGTCGGCAATGGAATACCTGTTTTTT | CASSTGTESAMEYLFF
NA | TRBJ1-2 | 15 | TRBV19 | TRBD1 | TGTGCCAGTACTACGGGACAGGAACTTACTTATGGCTACACCTTC | CASTTGQELTYGYTF
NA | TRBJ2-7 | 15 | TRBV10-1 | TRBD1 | TGCGCCAGCAGTGAGTCTTTGGACAGGTCCCACGAGCAGTACTTC | CASSESLDRSHEQYF
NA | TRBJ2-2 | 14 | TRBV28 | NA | TGTGCCAGCAAGGGACGGAGAGGCACCGGGGAGCTGTTTTTT | CASKGRRGTGELFF
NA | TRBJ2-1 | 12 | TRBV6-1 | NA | TGTGCCAGCGGAACGCCATTGAATGAGCAGTTCTTC | CASGTPLNEQFF
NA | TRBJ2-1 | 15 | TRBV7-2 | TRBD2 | TGTGCCAGCAGCTGGAGCGGGGGGATATACAATGAGCAGTTCTTC | CASSWSGGIYNEQFF
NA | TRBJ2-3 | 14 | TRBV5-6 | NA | TGTGCCAGCGGAGGGGATGGCTATACAGATACGCAGTATTTT | CASGGDGYTDTQYF
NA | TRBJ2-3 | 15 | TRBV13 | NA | TGTGCCAGCAGCTTATATGAAGAGGGCTCAGATACGCAGTATTTT | CASSLYEEGSDTQYF
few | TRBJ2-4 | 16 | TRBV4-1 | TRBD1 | TGCGCCAGCAGCCAGACATTACAGGGGAGCAAAAACATTCAGTACTTC | CASSQTLQGSKNIQYF
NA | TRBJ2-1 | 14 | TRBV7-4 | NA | TGTGCCAGCAGTCAGACAGAAATCTACAATGAGCAGTTCTTC | CASSQTEIYNEQFF
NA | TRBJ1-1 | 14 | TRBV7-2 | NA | TGTGTCAGCAGCTTAGCCCTCAGGGGAACTGAAGCTTTCTTT | CVSSLALRGTEAFF
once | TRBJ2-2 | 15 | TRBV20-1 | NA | TGCAGTGCTACTTACAGAAGGGGGGCCGCCGGGGAGCTGTTTTTT | CSATYRRGAAGELFF
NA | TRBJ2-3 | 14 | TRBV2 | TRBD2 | TGTGCCAGCAGTGATCGGGCGGGGGGGCTTACGCAGTATTTT | CASSDRAGGLTQYF
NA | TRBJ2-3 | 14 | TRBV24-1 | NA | TGTGCCACCAGTGACCGGCGACTATCAGATACGCAGTATTTT | CATSDRRLSDTQYF
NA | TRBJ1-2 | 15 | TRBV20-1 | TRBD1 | TGCAGTGCTAGAGATCCGAGGGGGCCATACTATGGCTACACCTTC | CSARDPRGPYYGYTF
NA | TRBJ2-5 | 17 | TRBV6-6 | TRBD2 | TGTGCCAGCAGTTACTCGAGCGGGGTGCCGTACCAAGAGACCCAGTACTTC | CASSYSSGVPYQETQYF
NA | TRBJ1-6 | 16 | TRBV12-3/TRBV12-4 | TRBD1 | TGTGCCAGCAGTCCCTCATCCGGGACAGTAAATTCACCCCTCCACTTT | CASSPSSGTVNSPLHF
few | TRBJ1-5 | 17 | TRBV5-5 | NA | TGTGCCAGCGGCGCCGGGACCGCGTTTCCCCTGTTCGAGCCCCAGCATTTT | CASGAGTAFPLFEPQHF
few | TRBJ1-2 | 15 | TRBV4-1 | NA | TGCGCCAGCAGCCAAGCTCCGGGACACTTCGAAGGCTACACCTTC | CASSQAPGHFEGYTF
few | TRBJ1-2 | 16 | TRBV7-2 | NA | TGTGCCAGCAGCTGGGGAGGCGGGGGCGGTCTATATGGCTACACCTTC | CASSWGGGGGLYGYTF
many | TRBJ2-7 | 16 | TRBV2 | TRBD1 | TGTGCCAGTACTGGACAGGGGGCCGCCACTCTCCACGAGCAGTACTTC | CASTGQGAATLHEQYF
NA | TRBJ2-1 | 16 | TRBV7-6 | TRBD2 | TGTGCCAGCAGGTGGACTAGCGGGTCATCCTACAATGAGCAGTTCTTC | CASRWTSGSSYNEQFF
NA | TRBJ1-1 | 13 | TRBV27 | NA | TGTGCCAGCATCGACAGGTTAGGGACTGAAGCTTTCTTT | CASIDRLGTEAFF
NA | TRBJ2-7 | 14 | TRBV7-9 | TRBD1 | TGTGCCAGCAGCTTAACAGGGGCCATTCCTGAGCAGTACTTC | CASSLTGAIPEQYF
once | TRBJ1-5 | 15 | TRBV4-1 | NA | TGTGCCAGCAGCCAAGACGGGACAACCGGAGAGCCCCAGCATTTT | CASSQDGTTGEPQHF
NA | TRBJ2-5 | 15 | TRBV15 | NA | TGTGCCACCAGCAGAGCCGGCAGTACGGGAGAGACCCAGTACTTC | CATSRAGSTGETQYF
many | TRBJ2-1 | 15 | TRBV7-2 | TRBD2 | TGTGCCAGCAGCTCCTTGACTAGCGTCAACAATGAGCAGTTCTTC | CASSSLTSVNNEQFF
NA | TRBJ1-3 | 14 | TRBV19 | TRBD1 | TGTGCCACCAAGGGACAGGGAATTGGAAACACCATATATTTT | CATKGQGIGNTIYF
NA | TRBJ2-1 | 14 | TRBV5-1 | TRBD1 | TGCGCCAGCAGCGCGGGACAGGGGGAGGATGAGCAGTTCTTC | CASSAGQGEDEQFF
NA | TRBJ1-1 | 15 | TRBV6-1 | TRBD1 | TGTGCCAGCAGTCCCCAGGGGGTCCTGAACACTGAAGCTTTCTTT | CASSPQGVLNTEAFF
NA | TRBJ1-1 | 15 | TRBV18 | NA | TGTGCCAGCTCACCATCGAATACCCTCGGCACTGAAGCTTTCTTT | CASSPSNTLGTEAFF
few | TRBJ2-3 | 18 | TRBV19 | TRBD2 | TGTGCCAGTAGTATCCGACTAGCGGGCTCACCTCGCACAGATACGCAGTATTTT | CASSIRLAGSPRTDTQYF
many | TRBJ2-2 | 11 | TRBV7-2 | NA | TGTGCCAGCAGCACAACCGGGGAGCTGTTTTTT | CASSTTGELFF
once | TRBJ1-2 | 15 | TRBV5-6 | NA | TGTGCCAGCAGCTTGGATAGAACCCTGATCTATGGCTACACCTTC | CASSLDRTLIYGYTF
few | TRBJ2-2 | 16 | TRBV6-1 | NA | TGTGCCAGCAGGAATGAAGCAGGGTTTTACACCGGGGAGCTGTTTTTT | CASRNEAGFYTGELFF
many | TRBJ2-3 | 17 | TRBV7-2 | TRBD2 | TGTGCCAGCAGCACCCGAGTAGCGGGGGGGTTCACAGATACGCAGTATTTT | CASSTRVAGGFTDTQYF
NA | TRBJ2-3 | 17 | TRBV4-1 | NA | TGCGCCAGCAGCCAAGAGGCCACAGACCGCTCCACAGATACGCAGTATTTT | CASSQEATDRSTDTQYF
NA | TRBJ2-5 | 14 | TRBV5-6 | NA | TGTGCCAGCAGCTTGGGCGGTAGGATGGAGACCCAGTACTTC | CASSLGGRMETQYF
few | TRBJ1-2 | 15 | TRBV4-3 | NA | TGCGCCAGCAGCTCGAATTTTGTTACCCGGCATGGCTACACCTTC | CASSSNFVTRHGYTF
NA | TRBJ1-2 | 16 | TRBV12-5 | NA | TGTGCTAGTGGTTTGGTACAGGGACCGATTAGAGATGGCTACACCTTC | CASGLVQGPIRDGYTF
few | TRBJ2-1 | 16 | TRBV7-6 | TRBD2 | TGTGCCAGCAGCGGCGTTGGGGCGGGGGATTGGGATGAGCAGTTCTTC | CASSGVGAGDWDEQFF
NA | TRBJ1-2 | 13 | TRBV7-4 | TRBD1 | TGTGCCAGCAGCACCGGGACAGCTTGGGGCTACACCTTC | CASSTGTAWGYTF
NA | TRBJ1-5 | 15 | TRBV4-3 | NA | TGCGCCAGCAGCCAAGATGTCCGGGGTAATCAGCCCCAGCATTTT | CASSQDVRGNQPQHF
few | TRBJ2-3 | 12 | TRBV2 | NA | TGTGCCAGCAGTGAAGGGGAAGATACGCAGTATTTT | CASSEGEDTQYF
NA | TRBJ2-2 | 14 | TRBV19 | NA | TGTGCCAGTAGTGTCCAGGGTGCGCTCGGGGAGCTGTTTTTT | CASSVQGALGELFF
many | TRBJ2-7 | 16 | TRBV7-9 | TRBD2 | TGTGCCAGCAGCTTGGGACTAGCGGGGCATTACTACGAGCAGTACTTC | CASSLGLAGHYYEQYF
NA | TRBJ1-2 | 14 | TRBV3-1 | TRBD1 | TGTGCCAGCAGCCAACGGGACAGAGGCTATGGCTACACCTTC | CASSQRDRGYGYTF
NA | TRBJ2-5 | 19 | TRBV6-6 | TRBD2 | TGTGCCAGCAGTTACCCTTCTGGGGCGGGGGGGCGCAGGAGAGAGACCCAGTACTTC | CASSYPSGAGGRRRETQYF
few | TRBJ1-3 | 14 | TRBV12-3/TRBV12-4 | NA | TGTGCCAGCAGTGGGGACCTAACTGGAAACACCATATATTTT | CASSGDLTGNTIYF
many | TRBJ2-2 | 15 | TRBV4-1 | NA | TGCGCCAGCAGCCAATCATTCGCGAACACCGGGGAGCTGTTTTTT | CASSQSFANTGELFF
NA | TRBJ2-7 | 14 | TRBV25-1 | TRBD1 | TGTGCCAGCGGCCCGGGACAGCCAACCTACGAGCAGTACTTC | CASGPGQPTYEQYF
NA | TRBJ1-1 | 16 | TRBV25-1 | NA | TGTGCCAGCAGTGAATATCCCCTCGCAGAGGGTACTGAAGCTTTCTTT | CASSEYPLAEGTEAFF
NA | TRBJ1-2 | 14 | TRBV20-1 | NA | TGCAGTGCTAGAGATCTCGGAACCATACATGGCTACACCTTC | CSARDLGTIHGYTF
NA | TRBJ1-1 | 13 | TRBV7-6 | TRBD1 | TGTGCCAGCAGCCCCCGACAGGGCACTGAAGCTTTCTTT | CASSPRQGTEAFF
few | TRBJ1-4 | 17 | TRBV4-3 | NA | TGCGCCAGCAGCAGCAGCCAAGACGGCCGGGCTAATGAAAAACTGTTTTTT | CASSSSQDGRANEKLFF
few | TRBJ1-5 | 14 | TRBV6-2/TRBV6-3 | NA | TGTGCCAGCAGGACACAATATAGCAATCAGCCCCAGCATTTT | CASRTQYSNQPQHF
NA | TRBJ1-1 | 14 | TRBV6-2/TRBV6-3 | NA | TGTGCCAGCAGCCTGCTTGGGCTGGACACTGAAGCTTTCTTT | CASSLLGLDTEAFF
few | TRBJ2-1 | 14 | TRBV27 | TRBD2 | TGTGCCAGCAGCCGCGGGGGAAGGAACAATGAGCAGTTCTTC | CASSRGGRNNEQFF